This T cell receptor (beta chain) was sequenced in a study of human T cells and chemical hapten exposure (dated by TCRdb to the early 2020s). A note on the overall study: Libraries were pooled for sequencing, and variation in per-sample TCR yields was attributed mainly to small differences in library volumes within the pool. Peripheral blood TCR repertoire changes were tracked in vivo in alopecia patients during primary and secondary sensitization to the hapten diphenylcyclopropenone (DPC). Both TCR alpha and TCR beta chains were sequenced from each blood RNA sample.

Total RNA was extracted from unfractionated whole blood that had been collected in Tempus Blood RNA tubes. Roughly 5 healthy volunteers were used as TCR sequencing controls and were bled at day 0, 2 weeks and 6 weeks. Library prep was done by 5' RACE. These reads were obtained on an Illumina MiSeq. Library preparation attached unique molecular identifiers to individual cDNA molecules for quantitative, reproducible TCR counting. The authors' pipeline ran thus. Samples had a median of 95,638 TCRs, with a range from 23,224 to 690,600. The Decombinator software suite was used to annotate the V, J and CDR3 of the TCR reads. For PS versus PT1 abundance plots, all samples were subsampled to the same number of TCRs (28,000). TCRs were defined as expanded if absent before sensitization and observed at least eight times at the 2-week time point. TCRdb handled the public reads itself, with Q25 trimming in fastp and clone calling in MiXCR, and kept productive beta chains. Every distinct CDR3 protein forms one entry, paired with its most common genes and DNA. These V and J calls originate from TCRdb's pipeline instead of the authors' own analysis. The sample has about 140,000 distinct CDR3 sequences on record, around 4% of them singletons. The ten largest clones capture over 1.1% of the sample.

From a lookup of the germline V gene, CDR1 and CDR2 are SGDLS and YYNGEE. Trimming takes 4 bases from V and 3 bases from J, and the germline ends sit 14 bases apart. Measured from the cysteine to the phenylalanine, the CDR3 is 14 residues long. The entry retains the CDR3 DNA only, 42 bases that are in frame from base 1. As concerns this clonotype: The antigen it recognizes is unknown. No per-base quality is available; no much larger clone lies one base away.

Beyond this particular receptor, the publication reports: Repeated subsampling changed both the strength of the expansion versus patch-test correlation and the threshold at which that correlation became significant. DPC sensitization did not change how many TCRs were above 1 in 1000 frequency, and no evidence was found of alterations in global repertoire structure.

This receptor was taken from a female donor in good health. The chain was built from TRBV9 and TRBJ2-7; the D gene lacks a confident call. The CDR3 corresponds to CASSSRTESYEQYF. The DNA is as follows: TGTGCCAGCAGCTCCCGGACGGAGAGCTACGAGCAGTACTTC.